The sequence of this T cell receptor beta chain was determined in a study of cytomegalovirus exposure and HLA in healthy donors. Losses at the gene ends were 4 bases for V and 5 bases for J; bases not matched to a gene: 7. Germline-derived CDR1 and CDR2 are MGHRA and YSYEKL. The CDR3 is made up of 16 amino acids. Whole-study findings and limits: Most CMV-associated TCR beta chains were later found to appear HLA-restricted. A few of the chains that were CMV-associated were confirmed in vitro to be specific for CMV antigens.

As concerns this clone: Antigen: not known.

PCR used 60 Vbeta primers and 13 Jbeta primers. The repertoire was sequenced with immunoSEQ multiplex PCR; TCRdb's copy has only in-frame clones and lacks some. Its clone listing holds approximately 140,000 clones. The TCR comes from a woman aged 50 to 60 in good health and CMV-seronegative. Sequenced input: PBMCs. This sequence joins TRBV4-1 and TRBJ1-4, with 10 nucleotides matching TRBD1. In nucleotides, the CDR3 is TGCGCCAGCAGCCCCGCCCGGGGACAGGGGAATGAAAAACTGTTTTTT. As protein: CASSPARGQGNEKLFF.